This T cell receptor beta chain originates from a study of T-cell reconstitution after alpha-beta-depleted transplantation in children. Study conclusions and caveats: Reports say that about two months after transplant, the alpha-beta T cells came out of several hundred graft clones that had expanded. Surviving recipient cells, namely T cells and thymic progenitors, were the source of high day-60 TCRbeta diversity in some patients.

For TCRbeta, the library was prepared with unique molecular identifiers. Each CDR3 protein gets one entry after TCRdb re-called the PCR reads with MiXCR. This repertoire shows some 95,000 distinct CDR3 sequences, under 25% found once; its top ten account for about 21%. As for this clonotype: Antigen unknown.

V lost 5 bases and J lost 1; bases outside the gene matches: 5. Germline-derived CDR1 and CDR2 are MNHEY and SMNVEV (reference sequence). The CDR3 is made up of 15 amino acids. This TCR was sampled from a boy between 2 and 15 years old with acute lymphoblastic leukemia, due to receive a stem cell transplant. The genes are TRBV27 and TRBJ2-7; TRBD2 aligns across 10 bases. The material was PBMCs, obtained before TCRalphabeta/CD19-depleted stem cell transplant. The CDR3 is CASSRDSGRSYEQYF. CDR3 sequence (DNA): TGTGCCAGCAGTCGCGATAGCGGGAGGTCCTACGAGCAGTACTTC.